This is a list of T cell receptor beta chains from one sample in a study of T cells in Graves' hyperthyroidism and ophthalmopathy. A single record per CDR3 protein comes from TCRdb applying MiXCR to the multiplex PCR reads. In the table there are more than 500,000 distinct CDR3 sequences, roughly 16% of which are singletons. The sequenced sample consisted of blood. The receptors here all came from a woman aged 30 to 39 with Graves' ophthalmopathy. Each CDR3 is given with its conserved first and last residue. A D gene is named only where the DNA matches it firmly. Size is stated for part of the rows, as once, few or many counts, or as a class when the clone is expanded.

D: TRBD2
V: TRBV5-1
size: few
J: TRBJ2-1
DNA: TGCGCCAGTCAGAGCGGGAGCTCCTACAATGAGCAGTTCTTC
CDR3: CASQSGSSYNEQFF

D: -
V: TRBV20-1
size: many
J: TRBJ1-1
DNA: TGCAGTGCTACTAGGACACTTAACACTGAAGCTTTCTTT
CDR3: CSATRTLNTEAFF

D: -
V: TRBV11-2
size: -
J: TRBJ1-6
DNA: TGTGCCAGCAGCTCCGAGACGAGGGGGGTTTCACCCCTCCACTTT
CDR3: CASSSETRGVSPLHF

D: -
V: TRBV24-1
size: -
J: TRBJ2-7
DNA: TGTACCACCAGTGATTCTACGACAAGGGCCTACGAGCAGTACTTC
CDR3: CTTSDSTTRAYEQYF

D: -
V: TRBV7-2
size: -
J: TRBJ2-7
DNA: TGTGCCAGCAGCTTAGCGCTGGACGTCGAGCAGTACTTC
CDR3: CASSLALDVEQYF

D: TRBD2
V: TRBV20-1
size: many
J: TRBJ2-1
DNA: TGCAGTGCTAGAGGGCCCAGCGGGAGGCGTGGCAATGAGCAGTTCTTC
CDR3: CSARGPSGRRGNEQFF

D: TRBD2
V: TRBV28
size: many
J: TRBJ2-1
DNA: TGTGCCAGCAGTTTCCCTGGACTAGCGAGCAATGAGCAGTTCTTC
CDR3: CASSFPGLASNEQFF

D: -
V: TRBV7-9
size: few
J: TRBJ2-1
DNA: TGTGCCAGCAGCTTAGCCTCTAGGGATGAGCAGTTCTTC
CDR3: CASSLASRDEQFF

D: -
V: TRBV20-1
size: few
J: TRBJ1-5
DNA: TGCAGTGCTAGTAATCTGGGTCGGCCCCAGCATTTT
CDR3: CSASNLGRPQHF

D: TRBD2
V: TRBV28
size: -
J: TRBJ2-7
DNA: TGTGCCAGCAGTTTCGGGACTAGCGGGGGCTCCCCACCCCACGAGCAGTACTTC
CDR3: CASSFGTSGGSPPHEQYF

D: -
V: TRBV5-4
size: -
J: TRBJ2-2
DNA: TGTGCCAGCAGCTTTGACCTAACGAACACCGGGGAGCTGTTTTTT
CDR3: CASSFDLTNTGELFF

D: -
V: TRBV5-1
size: many
J: TRBJ2-7
DNA: TGCGCCAGCAGCTCCACTTCTCTCGAGCAGTACTTC
CDR3: CASSSTSLEQYF

D: -
V: TRBV11-2
size: many
J: TRBJ1-3
DNA: TGTGCCAGCAGCGAAACACCGGGAAACACCATATATTTT
CDR3: CASSETPGNTIYF

D: -
V: TRBV7-8
size: -
J: TRBJ2-6
DNA: TGTGCCCTCAGAAAGCACTCTGGGGCCAACGTCCTGACTTTC
CDR3: CALRKHSGANVLTF

D: TRBD1
V: TRBV10-3
size: few
J: TRBJ2-1
DNA: TGTGCCATCAGTGAGGGACAGGGCTACAATGAGCAGTTCTTC
CDR3: CAISEGQGYNEQFF

D: TRBD2
V: TRBV11-2
size: -
J: TRBJ2-7
DNA: TGTGCCAGCAGCTACCCCGCCGGGACTAATCACGCCTACGAGCAGTACTTC
CDR3: CASSYPAGTNHAYEQYF

D: TRBD1
V: TRBV6-5
size: many
J: TRBJ2-6
DNA: TGTGCCAGCAGTTACCTCAGGGGGTCTGGGGCCAACGTCCTGACTTTC
CDR3: CASSYLRGSGANVLTF

D: -
V: TRBV28
size: many
J: TRBJ2-7
DNA: TGTGCCAGCAGTTTAGGGGCTGGCCCTAACTACGAGCAGTACTTC
CDR3: CASSLGAGPNYEQYF

D: -
V: TRBV11-2
size: many
J: TRBJ1-1
DNA: TGTGCCAGCAGCCCGAGTGTGCAGCCCCTGAACACTGAAGCTTTCTTT
CDR3: CASSPSVQPLNTEAFF

D: TRBD2
V: TRBV5-1
size: -
J: TRBJ2-2
DNA: TGCGCCAGCAGCTTGGCGCTAGCGGGAGAAACCGGGGAGCTGTTTTTT
CDR3: CASSLALAGETGELFF

D: -
V: TRBV20-1
size: -
J: TRBJ1-5
DNA: TGCAGTGCTAGCCGGGACCACAATCAGCCCCAGCATTTT
CDR3: CSASRDHNQPQHF

D: TRBD2
V: TRBV20-1
size: -
J: TRBJ2-5
DNA: TGCAGTGCTAGACCCGTCTCTAGCGGGAGGGATTACTTACAAGAGACCCAGTACTTC
CDR3: CSARPVSSGRDYLQETQYF

D: -
V: TRBV4-1
size: few
J: TRBJ2-5
DNA: TGCGCCAGCAGCCAAGATGAAATTTTAGTAGTCGGGGGTGAAAAAGAGACCCAGTACTTC
CDR3: CASSQDEILVVGGEKETQYF

D: -
V: TRBV5-1
size: many
J: TRBJ2-7
DNA: TGCGCCAGCAGCTTATTCAGGGGCCTAGGAAGGTACGAGCAGTACTTC
CDR3: CASSLFRGLGRYEQYF

D: -
V: TRBV11-1
size: many
J: TRBJ2-7
DNA: TGTGCCAGCAGCTTAGGACTAGAGAGCTACGAGCAGTACTTC
CDR3: CASSLGLESYEQYF

D: TRBD1
V: TRBV9
size: few
J: TRBJ1-1
DNA: TGTGCCAGCAGCGGAGACAGGGATTACACTGAAGCTTTCTTT
CDR3: CASSGDRDYTEAFF

D: TRBD2
V: TRBV7-9
size: many
J: TRBJ2-7
DNA: TGTGCCAGCAGCTTAGCGCCCGAGCGGGACGTCACCTACGAGCAGTACTTC
CDR3: CASSLAPERDVTYEQYF

D: -
V: TRBV28
size: many
J: TRBJ1-2
DNA: TGTGCCAGCAGTTTGCTGAGACAGATCTATGGCTACACCTTC
CDR3: CASSLLRQIYGYTF

D: TRBD2
V: TRBV6-1
size: many
J: TRBJ2-1
DNA: TGTGCCACCGTAGGGCGGGAGTACAATGAGCAGTTCTTC
CDR3: CATVGREYNEQFF

D: -
V: TRBV27
size: many
J: TRBJ1-2
DNA: TGTGCCAGCAGTTTATCGGGGAACTATGGCTACACCTTC
CDR3: CASSLSGNYGYTF

D: -
V: TRBV5-5
size: few
J: TRBJ2-3
DNA: TGTGCCAGCAGCTTGGAACAGGTTGGGGTAGATACGCAGTATTTT
CDR3: CASSLEQVGVDTQYF

D: -
V: TRBV27
size: -
J: TRBJ2-1
DNA: TGTGCCAGCAGTTCCCCGGGACGGAACTACAATGAGCAGTTCTTC
CDR3: CASSSPGRNYNEQFF

D: -
V: TRBV27
size: -
J: TRBJ1-1
DNA: TGTGCCAGCACCAGGGCCGGTGTCACTGAAGCTTTCTTT
CDR3: CASTRAGVTEAFF

D: TRBD2
V: TRBV19
size: -
J: TRBJ2-7
DNA: TGTGCCAGTAGAGGACTAGGGATAAGAGAGCAGTACTTC
CDR3: CASRGLGIREQYF

D: TRBD2
V: TRBV3-1
size: -
J: TRBJ2-5
DNA: TGTGCCAGCAGCCAAGGGAGACTAGCGGGACAAGAGACCCAGTACTTC
CDR3: CASSQGRLAGQETQYF

D: TRBD2
V: TRBV7-9
size: few
J: TRBJ2-1
DNA: TGTGCCAGCAGCACGATGAAGTCTAGCGGGAGTTTGGATGAGCAGTTCTTC
CDR3: CASSTMKSSGSLDEQFF

D: TRBD1
V: TRBV7-2
size: -
J: TRBJ1-3
DNA: TGTGCCAGCAGCGAACACAGGGGTTCAGGAAACACCATATATTTT
CDR3: CASSEHRGSGNTIYF

D: -
V: TRBV7-2
size: -
J: TRBJ2-1
DNA: TGTGCCAGCAGCTCAGTACTCTACAATGAGCAGTTCTTC
CDR3: CASSSVLYNEQFF

D: -
V: TRBV12-3/TRBV12-4
size: few
J: TRBJ2-1
DNA: TGTGCCAGCAGTTTAGCGGGTGAGGGGACCCACAATGAGCAGTTCTTC
CDR3: CASSLAGEGTHNEQFF

D: TRBD2
V: TRBV4-3
size: -
J: TRBJ2-1
DNA: TGCGCCAGCAGCCAAGACGGACTAGCGGGAGGGCCGGGCTACAATGAGCAGTTCTTC
CDR3: CASSQDGLAGGPGYNEQFF

D: -
V: TRBV28
size: many
J: TRBJ2-7
DNA: TGCGCCAGCAGCTTGACGGGGAAGAGCTCCTACGAGCAGTACTTC
CDR3: CASSLTGKSSYEQYF

D: -
V: TRBV7-9
size: -
J: TRBJ2-4
DNA: TGTGCCAGCAGCTTAAAGATGATCATTCAGTACTTC
CDR3: CASSLKMIIQYF

D: -
V: TRBV20-1
size: many
J: TRBJ1-1
DNA: TGCAGTGCTAGAAAAGGGGTTCTGAACACTGAAGCTTTCTTT
CDR3: CSARKGVLNTEAFF

D: -
V: TRBV2
size: few
J: TRBJ1-6
DNA: TGTGCCAGCCTCGCTAGGACGGTTAATTCACCCCTCCACTTT
CDR3: CASLARTVNSPLHF

D: -
V: TRBV11-2
size: many
J: TRBJ2-7
DNA: TGTGCCAGCACCCCCAGGGTGTATGGCGAGCAGTACTTC
CDR3: CASTPRVYGEQYF

D: -
V: TRBV7-9
size: -
J: TRBJ1-2
DNA: TGTGCCAGCAGCCATGCGGGGCCTGGCTACACCTTC
CDR3: CASSHAGPGYTF

D: -
V: TRBV4-3
size: many
J: TRBJ1-1
DNA: TGCGCCAGCAGCCAAGATCCAGTGGGGGGCGAAGCTTTCTTT
CDR3: CASSQDPVGGEAFF

D: TRBD2
V: TRBV6-1
size: many
J: TRBJ2-7
DNA: TGTGCCAGCAGTCCTCTTGCGGGGGTGGCCTACGAGCAGTACTTC
CDR3: CASSPLAGVAYEQYF